This T cell receptor beta chain was sequenced for a study of blood T cell repertoires in COVID-19 (dated by TCRdb to 2019 to 2021). In terms of the full investigation: Samples covering the acute and convalescent phases of COVID-19 were provided by collaborators in the United States, Italy and Spain. A freely available public database, intended as a resource for researchers studying the immune response to SARS-CoV-2, is where the repertoires were released. The samples were drawn from two sources: the first 160 participants of the ongoing ImmuneRACE study, and some 1,300 subjects contributed by 6 global collaborators. The prospective study material was composed of cDNA or gDNA derived from T cells, B-cell-depleted T cells, or PBMCs. Subjects who had been exposed to COVID-19, were actively infected with it, or had recovered from it provided the deeply sampled blood TCRbeta repertoires that made up the dataset. A de-identified subject ID, COVID-19 status, age in years and sex were almost always included in the sample metadata. Where HLA class I and class II types were available, the types were taken from metadata supplied by the sample provider, not from assay-based typing. Overall results and qualifications from the work: How much clinical and demographic metadata was included differed by source and by participant, and the metadata was provided uncurated.

A remark on this clone: What this receptor recognizes is not known. Base qualities are not recorded, but no much larger clone differs from it by a single base.

The immunoSEQ Assay, a bias-controlled multiplex PCR, was used to amplify TCRbeta CDR3 regions from genomic DNA. Per the authors' processing: The number of nucleated cells in each sample was estimated from the amplification of reference gene primers within the assay. To quantify the absolute abundance of each unique TCRbeta CDR3 rearrangement, sequence reads were collapsed and filtered. For each sample, productive Simpson clonality was calculated as the square root of Simpson's diversity index over productive rearrangements. TCRdb carries this immuneACCESS record with in-frame sequences only. Its versions omit some clonotypes, under half of them owing to an unresolved V gene in the studies checked, with the rest unexplained. V, J and clone size are taken as reported in that table, and D and trimming were inferred from the DNA itself. This sample has approximately 190,000 clones in its table, and approximately 86% of those were observed once. In total, the top ten clones hold roughly 2.2% of the sample.

Each collaborating institution followed its own protocols to collect whole blood in K2EDTA tubes. For TCRbeta analysis, collaborator samples were shipped as frozen whole blood, as isolated PBMCs, or as DNA extracted from either sample type. The germline V gene gives CDR1 as MNHEY and CDR2 as SVGEGT. V was cut back by 2 bases and J by 0 bases, leaving a gap of 14 bases between them. Including cysteine and phenylalanine, the CDR3 has 18 amino acids. The CDR3 DNA has 54 bases and is translated from base 1. The source is a man aged 70 or older with active or convalescent COVID-19. The V and J genes are TRBV6-2 or TRBV6-3 and TRBJ1-6; the D gene is perhaps TRBD1, on 6 matching bases. Sequenced: peripheral blood. CDR3 protein: CASSYVQGTVSYNSPLHF. DNA sequence: TGTGCCAGCAGTTACGTCCAGGGGACCGTCTCCTATAATTCACCCCTCCACTTT.